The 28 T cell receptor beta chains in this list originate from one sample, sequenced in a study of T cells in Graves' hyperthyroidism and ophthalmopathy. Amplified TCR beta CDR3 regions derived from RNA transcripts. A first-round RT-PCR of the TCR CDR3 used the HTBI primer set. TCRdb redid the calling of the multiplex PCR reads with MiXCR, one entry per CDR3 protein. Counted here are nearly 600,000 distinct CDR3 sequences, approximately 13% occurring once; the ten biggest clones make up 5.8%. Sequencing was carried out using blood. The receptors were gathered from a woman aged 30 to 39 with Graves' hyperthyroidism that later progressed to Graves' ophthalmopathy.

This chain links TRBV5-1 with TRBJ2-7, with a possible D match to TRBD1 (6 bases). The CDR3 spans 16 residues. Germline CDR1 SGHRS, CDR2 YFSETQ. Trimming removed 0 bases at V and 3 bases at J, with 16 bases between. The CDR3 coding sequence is TGCGCCAGCAGCTTGGCCCGGCACACAGGGAGCTACGAGCAGTACTTC. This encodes CASSLARHTGSYEQYF.

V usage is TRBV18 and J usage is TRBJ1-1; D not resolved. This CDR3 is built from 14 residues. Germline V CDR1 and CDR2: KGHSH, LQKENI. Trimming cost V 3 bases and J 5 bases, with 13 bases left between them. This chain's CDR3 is CASSPLEGMTEAFF. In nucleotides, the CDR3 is TGTGCCAGCTCACCTCTCGAGGGAATGACTGAAGCTTTCTTT.

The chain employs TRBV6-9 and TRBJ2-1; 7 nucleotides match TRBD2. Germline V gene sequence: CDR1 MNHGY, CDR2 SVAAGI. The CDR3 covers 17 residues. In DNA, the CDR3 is TGTACCATCAGTTACCTAGAGTGGGCTAGCGGAAACAATGAGCAGTTCTTC. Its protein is CTISYLEWASGNNEQFF.

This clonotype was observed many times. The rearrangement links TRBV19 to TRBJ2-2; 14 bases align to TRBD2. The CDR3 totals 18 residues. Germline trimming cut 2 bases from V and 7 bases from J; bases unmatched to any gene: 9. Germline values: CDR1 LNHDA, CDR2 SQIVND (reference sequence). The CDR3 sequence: CASSIQGTSGSGHGELFF. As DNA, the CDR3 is TGTGCCAGTAGTATACAGGGGACTAGCGGGAGTGGGCACGGGGAGCTGTTTTTT.

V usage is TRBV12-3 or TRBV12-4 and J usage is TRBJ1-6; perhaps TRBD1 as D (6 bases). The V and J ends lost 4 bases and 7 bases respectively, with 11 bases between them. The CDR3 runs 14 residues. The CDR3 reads CASSSRDTNSPLHF. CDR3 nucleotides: TGTGCCAGCAGTTCCCGGGACACCAATTCACCCCTCCACTTT.

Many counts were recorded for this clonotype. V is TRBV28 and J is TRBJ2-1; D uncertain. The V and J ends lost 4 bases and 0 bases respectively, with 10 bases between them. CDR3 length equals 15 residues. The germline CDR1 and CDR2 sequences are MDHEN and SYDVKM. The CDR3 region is CASSYRPASYNEQFF. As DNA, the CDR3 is TGTGCCAGCAGTTACCGACCAGCCTCCTACAATGAGCAGTTCTTC.

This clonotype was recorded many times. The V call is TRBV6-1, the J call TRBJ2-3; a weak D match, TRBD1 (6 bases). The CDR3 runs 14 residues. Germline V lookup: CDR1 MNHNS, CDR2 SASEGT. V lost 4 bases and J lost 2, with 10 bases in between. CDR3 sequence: CASSGGQFTDTQYF. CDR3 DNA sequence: TGTGCCAGCAGTGGAGGACAGTTCACAGATACGCAGTATTTT.

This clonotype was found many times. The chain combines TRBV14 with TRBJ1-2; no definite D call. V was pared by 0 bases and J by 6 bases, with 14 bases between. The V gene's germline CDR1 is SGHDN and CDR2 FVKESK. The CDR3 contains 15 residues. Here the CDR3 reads CASSQDGRSRDGYTF. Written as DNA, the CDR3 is TGTGCCAGCAGCCAAGATGGGAGGTCTAGGGATGGCTACACCTTC.

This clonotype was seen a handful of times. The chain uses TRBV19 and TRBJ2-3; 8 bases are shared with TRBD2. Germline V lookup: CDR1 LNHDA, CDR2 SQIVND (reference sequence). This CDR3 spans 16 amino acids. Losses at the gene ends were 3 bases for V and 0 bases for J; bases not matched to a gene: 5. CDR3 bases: TGTGCCAGTAGTATGGCACTAGCGGCTAGCACAGATACGCAGTATTTT. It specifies CASSMALAASTDTQYF.

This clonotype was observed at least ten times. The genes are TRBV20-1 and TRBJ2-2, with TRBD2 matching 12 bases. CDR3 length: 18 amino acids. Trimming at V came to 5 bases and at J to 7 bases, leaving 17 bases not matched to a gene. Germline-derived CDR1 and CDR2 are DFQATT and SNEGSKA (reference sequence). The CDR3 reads CSAPPPGLAGLRDGELFF. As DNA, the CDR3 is TGCAGTGCTCCTCCCCCGGGACTAGCGGGTTTACGGGACGGGGAGCTGTTTTTT.

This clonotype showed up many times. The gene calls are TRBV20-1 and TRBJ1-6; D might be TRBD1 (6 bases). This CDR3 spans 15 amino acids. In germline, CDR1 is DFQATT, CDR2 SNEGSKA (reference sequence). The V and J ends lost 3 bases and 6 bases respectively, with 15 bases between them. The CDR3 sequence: CSARGRGGSNSPLHF. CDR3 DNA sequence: TGCAGTGCTAGGGGCCGAGGGGGGAGTAATTCACCCCTCCACTTT.

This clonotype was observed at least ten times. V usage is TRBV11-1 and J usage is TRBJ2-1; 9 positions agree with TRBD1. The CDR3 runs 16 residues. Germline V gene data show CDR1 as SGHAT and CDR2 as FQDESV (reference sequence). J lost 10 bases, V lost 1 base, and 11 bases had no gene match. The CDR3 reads CASSLGVGTGSIEQFF. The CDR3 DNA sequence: TGTGCCAGCAGCTTAGGTGTCGGGACAGGGTCAATCGAGCAGTTCTTC. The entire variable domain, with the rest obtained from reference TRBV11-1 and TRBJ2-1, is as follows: EAEVAQSPRYKITEKSQAVAFWCDPISGHATLYWYRQILGQGPELLVQFQDESVVDDSQLPKDRFSAERLKGVDSTLKIQPAELGDSAMYLCASSLGVGTGSIEQFFGPGTRLTVL.

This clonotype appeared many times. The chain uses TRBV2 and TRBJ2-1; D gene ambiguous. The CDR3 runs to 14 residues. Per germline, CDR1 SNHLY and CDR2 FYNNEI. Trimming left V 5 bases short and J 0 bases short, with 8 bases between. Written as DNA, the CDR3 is TGTGCCAGCAGTCCCGCGGCCTCCTACAATGAGCAGTTCTTC. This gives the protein CASSPAASYNEQFF.

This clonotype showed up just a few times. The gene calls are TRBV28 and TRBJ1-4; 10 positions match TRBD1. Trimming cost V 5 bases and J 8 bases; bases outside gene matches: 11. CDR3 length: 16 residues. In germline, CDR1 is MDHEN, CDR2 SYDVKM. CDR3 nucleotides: TGTGCCAGCAGTATACCCGGGACAGGGGAAGAAGAAAAACTGTTTTTT. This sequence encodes CASSIPGTGEEEKLFF. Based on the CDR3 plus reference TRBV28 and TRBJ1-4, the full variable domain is DVKVTQSSRYLVKRTGEKVFLECVQDMDHENMFWYRQDPGLGLRLIYFSYDVKMKEKGDIPEGYSVSREKKERFSLILESASTNQTSMYLCASSIPGTGEEEKLFFGSGTQLSVL.

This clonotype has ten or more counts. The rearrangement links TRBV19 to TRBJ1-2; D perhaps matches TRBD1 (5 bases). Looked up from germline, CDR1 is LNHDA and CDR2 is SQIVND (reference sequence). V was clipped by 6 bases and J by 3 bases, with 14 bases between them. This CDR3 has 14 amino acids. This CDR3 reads CASSRWEGYYGYTF. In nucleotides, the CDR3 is TGTGCCAGTAGCCGATGGGAGGGGTACTATGGCTACACCTTC.

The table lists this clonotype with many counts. The CDR3 DNA sequence: TGTGCCATCAGTGAGCAATTAACAGGGGGCGGCACAGATACGCAGTATTTT. The encoded protein is CAISEQLTGGGTDTQYF. The rearrangement links TRBV10-3 to TRBJ2-3; TRBD1 matches 9 bases. The CDR3 length is 17 residues. Looked up from germline, CDR1 is ENHRY and CDR2 is SYGVKD. V trimming: 2 bases; J trimming: 1 base; junction bases outside the gene matches: 7.

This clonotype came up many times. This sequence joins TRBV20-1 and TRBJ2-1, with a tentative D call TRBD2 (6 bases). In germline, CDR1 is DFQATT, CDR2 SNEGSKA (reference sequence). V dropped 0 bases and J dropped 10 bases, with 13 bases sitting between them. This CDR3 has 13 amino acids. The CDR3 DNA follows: TGCAGTGCTAGAGATTGGGAGGTGAACGAGCAGTTCTTC. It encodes CSARDWEVNEQFF.

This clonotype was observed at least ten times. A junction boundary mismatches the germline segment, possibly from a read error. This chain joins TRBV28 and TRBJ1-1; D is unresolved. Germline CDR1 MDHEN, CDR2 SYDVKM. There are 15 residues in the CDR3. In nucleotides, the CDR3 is TGTGCCACCAGTCGCCGAGGGAAGTTGAACACTGAAGCTTTCTTT. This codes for CATSRRGKLNTEAFF. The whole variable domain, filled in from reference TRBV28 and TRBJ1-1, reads DVKVTQSSRYLVKRTGEKVFLECVQDMDHENMFWYRQDPGLGLRLIYFSYDVKMKEKGDIPEGYSVSREKKERFSLILESASTNQTSMYLCATSRRGKLNTEAFFGQGTRLTVV.

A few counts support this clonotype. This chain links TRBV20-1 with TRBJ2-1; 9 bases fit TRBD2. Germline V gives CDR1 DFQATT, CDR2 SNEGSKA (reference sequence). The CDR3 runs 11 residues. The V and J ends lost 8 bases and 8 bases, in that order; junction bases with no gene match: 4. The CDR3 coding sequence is TGCAGTAGCGGGAGGAGCGATGAGCAGTTCTTC. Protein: CSSGRSDEQFF.

CDR3 region: CSATEGGIEETQYF. The CDR3 bases are TGCAGTGCGACGGAGGGAGGAATCGAAGAGACCCAGTACTTC. The gene calls are TRBV20-1 and TRBJ2-5; possible D gene TRBD2, 6 bases. V lost 6 bases and J 3 bases, leaving 17 bases between the germline ends. The germline gives CDR1 DFQATT, CDR2 SNEGSKA (reference sequence). The CDR3 runs 14 residues.

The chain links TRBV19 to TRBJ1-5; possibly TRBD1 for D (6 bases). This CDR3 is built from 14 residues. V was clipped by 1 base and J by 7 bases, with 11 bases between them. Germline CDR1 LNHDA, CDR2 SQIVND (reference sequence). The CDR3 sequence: CASSIGAGQQPQHF. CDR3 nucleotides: TGTGCCAGTAGTATAGGGGCAGGACAGCAGCCCCAGCATTTT.

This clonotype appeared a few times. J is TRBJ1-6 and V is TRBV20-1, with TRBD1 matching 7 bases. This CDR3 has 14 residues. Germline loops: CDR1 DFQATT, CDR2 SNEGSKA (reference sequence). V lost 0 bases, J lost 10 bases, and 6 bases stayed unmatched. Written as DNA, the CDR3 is TGCAGTGCTAGAGATCAGGGGGATGGGTCACCCCTCCACTTT. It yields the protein CSARDQGDGSPLHF.

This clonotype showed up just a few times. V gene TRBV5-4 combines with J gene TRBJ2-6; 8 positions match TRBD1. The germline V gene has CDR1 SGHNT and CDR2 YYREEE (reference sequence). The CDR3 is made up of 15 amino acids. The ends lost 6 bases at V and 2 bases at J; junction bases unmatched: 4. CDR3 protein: CASTGTGTGANVLTF. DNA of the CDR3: TGTGCCAGCACCGGGACAGGAACTGGGGCCAACGTCCTGACTTTC.

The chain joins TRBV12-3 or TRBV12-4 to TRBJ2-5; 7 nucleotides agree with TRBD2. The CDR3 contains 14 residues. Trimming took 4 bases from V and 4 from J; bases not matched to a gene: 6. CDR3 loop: CASSSSGSRETQYF. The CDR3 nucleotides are TGTGCCAGCAGTTCTAGCGGATCAAGAGAGACCCAGTACTTC.

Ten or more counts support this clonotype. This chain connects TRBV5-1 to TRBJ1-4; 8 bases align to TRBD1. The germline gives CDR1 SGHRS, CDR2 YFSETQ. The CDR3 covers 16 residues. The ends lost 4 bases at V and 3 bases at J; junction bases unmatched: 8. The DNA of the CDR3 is TGCGCCAGCAGCCCCGGGACAGGCCCGCCTAATGAAAAACTGTTTTTT. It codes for CASSPGTGPPNEKLFF.

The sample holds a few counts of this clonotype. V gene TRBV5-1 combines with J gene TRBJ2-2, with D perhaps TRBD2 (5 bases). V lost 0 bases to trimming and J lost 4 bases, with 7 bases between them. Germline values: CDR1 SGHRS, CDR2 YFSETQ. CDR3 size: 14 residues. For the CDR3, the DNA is TGCGCCAGCAGCTTGGGGGAGCCCACCGGGGAGCTGTTTTTT. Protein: CASSLGEPTGELFF. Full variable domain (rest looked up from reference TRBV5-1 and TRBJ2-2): KAGVTQTPRYLIKTRGQQVTLSCSPISGHRSVSWYQQTPGQGLQFLFEYFSETQRNKGNFPGRFSGRQFSNSRSEMNVSTLELGDSALYLCASSLGEPTGELFFGEGSRLTVL.

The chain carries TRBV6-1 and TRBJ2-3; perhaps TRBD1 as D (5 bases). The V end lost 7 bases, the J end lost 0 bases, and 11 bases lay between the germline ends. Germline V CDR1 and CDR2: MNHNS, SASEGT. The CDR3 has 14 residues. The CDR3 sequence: CASTGRASTDTQYF. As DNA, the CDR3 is TGTGCCAGCACTGGCAGGGCTAGCACAGATACGCAGTATTTT.

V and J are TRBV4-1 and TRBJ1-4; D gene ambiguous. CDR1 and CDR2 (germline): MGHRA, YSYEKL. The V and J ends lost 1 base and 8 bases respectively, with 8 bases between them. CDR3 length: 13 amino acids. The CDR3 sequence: CASSQVQWEKLFF. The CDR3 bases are TGCGCCAGCAGCCAAGTTCAGTGGGAAAAACTGTTTTTT.